Shown below are 19 T cell receptor beta chains from a single sample sequenced in a study of cytomegalovirus exposure and HLA in healthy donors. This PCR relied on a set of 60 Vbeta primers and 13 Jbeta primers. Generated by immunoSEQ multiplex PCR, the TCRdb table keeps only in-frame clones and is missing some. This sample has fewer than 110,000 clones, with under 80% found just once. The sequencing input was PBMCs. These receptors were taken from a man aged 35 to 55 in good health and CMV-seronegative.

The chain recombines TRBV30 with TRBJ1-1; 7 nucleotides agree with TRBD1. J lost 4 bases, V lost 4 bases, and 3 bases had no gene match. CDR1 is GTSNPN and CDR2 is SVGIG in the germline V gene (reference sequence). This CDR3 is built from 12 residues. The DNA of the CDR3 is TGTGCCTGGACCCCAGGGGGCACTGAAGCTTTCTTT. Protein product: CAWTPGGTEAFF.

The CDR3 DNA sequence: TGTGCCAGCAGCCAAGATGTACAGTATGGCTACACCTTC. Its translation: CASSQDVQYGYTF. V usage is TRBV14 and J usage is TRBJ1-2; D is unresolved. The ends were cut back, 0 bases at V and 5 bases at J, with 7 bases in the middle. This CDR3 is built from 13 residues. Germline CDR1 reads SGHDN; CDR2 reads FVKESK.

This clone was seen a handful of times. The chain uses TRBV2 and TRBJ1-5; 8 bases are shared with TRBD1. This CDR3 comprises 15 residues. The V segment lost 1 base and the J segment 4 bases; nucleotides outside the gene matches: 3. Germline V CDR1 and CDR2: SNHLY, FYNNEI. The CDR3 loop is CASSEGRTGNQPQHF. The CDR3, as DNA: TGTGCCAGCAGTGAAGGAAGGACAGGGAATCAGCCCCAGCATTTT.

The rearrangement links TRBV2 to TRBJ2-2; TRBD2 agrees at 12 bases. CDR3 length equals 16 residues. Germline-derived CDR1 and CDR2 are SNHLY and FYNNEI. The V and J ends lost 5 bases and 5 bases, in that order; junction bases with no gene match: 6. CDR3 amino acids: CASSPGLAGYTGELFF. CDR3 bases: TGTGCCAGCAGTCCCGGACTAGCGGGGTATACCGGGGAGCTGTTTTTT.

The chain carries TRBV5-1 and TRBJ1-1, with D maybe TRBD1 (6 bases). V was pared by 5 bases and J by 1 base, with 12 bases between. Germline CDR1 is SGHRS and CDR2 is YFSETQ. CDR3 size: 14 residues. The CDR3 nucleotides are TGCGCCAGCAGAATTTCGACAGGGAACACTGAAGCTTTCTTT. It is translated as CASRISTGNTEAFF.

This sequence joins TRBV6-5 and TRBJ1-3; 9 nucleotides align to TRBD1. Germline V CDR1 and CDR2: MNHEY, SVGAGI. This CDR3 spans 15 amino acids. V lost 5 bases, J lost 3 bases, and 5 bases stayed unmatched. The CDR3 bases are TGTGCCAGCAGTCGGGACAGGGCGTTTGGAAACACCATATATTTT. Translated, it gives CASSRDRAFGNTIYF.

The chain couples TRBV6-1 to TRBJ1-5; D uncertain. The CDR3 runs 14 residues. Trimming shortened V by 4 bases and J by 6 bases, and 13 bases separated the two germline ends. Germline V gene lookup returns CDR1 MNHNS and CDR2 SASEGT. The CDR3 reads CASSGVPAGQPQHF. CDR3 coding DNA: TGTGCCAGCAGTGGAGTCCCTGCCGGTCAGCCCCAGCATTTT.

The rearrangement joins TRBV7-9 to TRBJ1-1; maybe TRBD1 (6 bases). CDR1 SEHNR and CDR2 FQNEAQ come from the germline V gene (reference sequence). Trimming removed 5 bases from V and 4 bases from J, with 11 bases in between. This CDR3 is built from 13 residues. For the CDR3, the DNA is TGTGCCAGCAGCGTGATGGGGGCCACTGAAGCTTTCTTT. Protein product: CASSVMGATEAFF.

This clone was seen only a few times. The chain carries TRBV7-8 and TRBJ1-1, with 8 bases fitting TRBD1. The CDR3 spans 18 residues. The V gene end was trimmed by 1 base and the J gene end by 3 bases; junction bases not matched to a gene: 13. The V gene's germline CDR1 is SGHVS and CDR2 FQNEAQ. The CDR3 sequence is CASSLVQGVGNRDTEAFF. The CDR3 nucleotides read TGTGCCAGCAGCTTAGTACAGGGGGTTGGGAATAGGGACACTGAAGCTTTCTTT.

The V and J genes are TRBV7-2 and TRBJ1-1; D unclear. Germline loops: CDR1 SGHTA, CDR2 FQGNSA. Trimming pared 5 bases from V and 10 bases from J, leaving 14 bases between. The CDR3 spans 12 residues. CDR3 amino acids: CASSLNPAGAFF. CDR3 DNA sequence: TGTGCCAGCAGCCTAAACCCCGCCGGAGCTTTCTTT.

The J gene is TRBJ2-5, the V gene TRBV9; 10 nucleotides agree with TRBD2. The V and J ends lost 7 bases and 7 bases, in that order; junction bases with no gene match: 13. This CDR3 has 15 residues. Germline assignment: CDR1 SGDLS and CDR2 YYNGEE. The CDR3 DNA follows: TGTGCCAGCGGAGGGCTAGCGGGGGCCATATGGACCCAGTACTTC. Translating gives CASGGLAGAIWTQYF.

The rearrangement uses TRBV10-3 and TRBJ1-1, with 7 bases fitting TRBD1. The CDR3 is made up of 12 amino acids. Germline-derived CDR1 and CDR2 are ENHRY and SYGVKD. V lost 4 bases, J lost 11 bases, and 7 bases stayed unmatched. The CDR3 region is CAISALTGVAFF. In nucleotides, the CDR3 is TGTGCCATCAGTGCACTTACAGGGGTCGCTTTCTTT.

The gene calls are TRBV5-1 and TRBJ2-2; 8 nucleotides line up with TRBD1. V lost 4 bases, J lost 7 bases, and 6 bases stayed unmatched. CDR1 is SGHRS and CDR2 is YFSETQ in the germline V gene. CDR3 length: 14 amino acids. The CDR3 sequence is CASSLQGAIGELFF. As DNA, the CDR3 is TGCGCCAGCAGCCTTCAGGGGGCTATCGGGGAGCTGTTTTTT.

V gene TRBV6-1 combines with J gene TRBJ2-7, with 9 bases fitting TRBD1. Germline CDR1 is MNHNS and CDR2 is SASEGT. There are 13 residues in the CDR3. The V segment lost 7 bases and the J segment 3 bases; nucleotides outside the gene matches: 4. The CDR3 region is CASTKTGGYEQYF. CDR3 nucleotide sequence: TGTGCCAGCACCAAGACAGGGGGCTACGAGCAGTACTTC.

This chain's CDR3 is CASSEVLAGRRDEQFF. The CDR3 DNA sequence: TGTGCCAGCAGTGAAGTATTAGCGGGTCGCCGGGATGAGCAGTTCTTC. The rearrangement uses TRBV6-1 and TRBJ2-1; 7 bases are shared with TRBD2. Per germline, CDR1 MNHNS and CDR2 SASEGT. Trimming took 1 base from V and 8 from J; bases not matched to a gene: 11. This CDR3 spans 16 amino acids.

The V gene is TRBV28, the J gene TRBJ2-2; 8 nucleotides agree with TRBD2. Germline CDR1 and CDR2: MDHEN and SYDVKM. This CDR3 has 19 amino acids. Losses at the gene ends were 1 base for V and 3 bases for J; bases not matched to a gene: 13. The CDR3 coding sequence is TGTGCCAGCAGTTTATCACCGGGACTAGGCGCCTTGTACACCGGGGAGCTGTTTTTT. Protein: CASSLSPGLGALYTGELFF.

The chain is built from TRBV10-2 and TRBJ1-6, with TRBD1 matching over 10 bases. CDR1 and CDR2 (germline): WSHSY, SAAADI. V shed 8 bases, J shed 6 bases, and the junction held 4 bases outside the gene matches. The CDR3 consists of 14 residues. The CDR3 sequence: CASSRTGGNSPLHF. The CDR3 nucleotides are TGCGCCAGCTCTAGGACAGGGGGTAATTCACCCCTCCACTTT.

In nucleotides, the CDR3 is TGTGCCAGCAGCTTAGATTGGGCGACAGTGGCTGGGGCCAACGTCCTGACTTTC. Residues: CASSLDWATVAGANVLTF. The genes are TRBV7-9 and TRBJ2-6; D may be TRBD1 (5 bases). The CDR3 spans 18 residues. V was clipped by 1 base and J by 2 bases, with 15 bases between them. The V gene's germline CDR1 is SEHNR and CDR2 FQNEAQ (reference sequence).

This chain links TRBV2 with TRBJ2-4; TRBD2 might be the D (6 bases). The CDR3 runs to 14 residues. The V gene's germline CDR1 is SNHLY and CDR2 FYNNEI. Trimming removed 3 bases from V and 3 bases from J, with 9 bases in between. The CDR3 is CASSEAGYKNIQYF. The CDR3 coding sequence is TGTGCCAGCAGTGAGGCGGGGTACAAAAACATTCAGTACTTC.